The 12 T cell receptor beta chains below all came from one sample that was sequenced in a study of CD8+CD57+ T cells in acquired aplastic anemia. All patients picked for sequencing had shown, by flow cytometry, an expansion of CD8+CD57+ cells. For CDR3 and TCR beta VDJ profiling, genomic DNA was the template used. Each CDR3 protein gets one entry after TCRdb re-called the reads with MiXCR. The sample includes 150,000 to 180,000 distinct CDR3 sequences, 52% seen only once; the top ten take around 12%. The sample comprised sorted CD4+, CD8+, or CD8+CD57+ T cells (not recorded which) from PBMCs. These receptors all stem from a human donor with aplastic anemia.

This clonotype was counted ten times or more. The V call is TRBV5-1, the J call TRBJ2-5; D not certain. Germline-derived CDR1 and CDR2 are SGHRS and YFSETQ. V was trimmed by 4 bases and J by 3 bases, leaving 19 bases between them. The CDR3 loop spans 16 amino acids. The chain's CDR3 is CASSVRGTNLKETQYF. In DNA form, the CDR3 reads TGCGCCAGCAGCGTTCGAGGAACTAACCTTAAAGAGACCCAGTACTTC. Together with reference TRBV5-1 and TRBJ2-5, the CDR3 gives the full variable domain: KAGVTQTPRYLIKTRGQQVTLSCSPISGHRSVSWYQQTPGQGLQFLFEYFSETQRNKGNFPGRFSGRQFSNSRSEMNVSTLELGDSALYLCASSVRGTNLKETQYFGPGTRLLVL.

This clonotype has a single count. Its ends do not fully match the called genes, so a read error is possible. The chain has TRBV7-9 and TRBJ1-1; D is unresolved. Germline loops: CDR1 SEHNR, CDR2 FQNEAQ (reference sequence). CDR3 size: 13 residues. CDR3 DNA: TGTGCCAGCAGCTTTGGGTGGGAGGGAGGAGCTCTCTTT. Translated: CASSFGWEGGALF.

The chain carries TRBV10-1 and TRBJ1-3; tentatively, D is TRBD1 (5 bases). The germline V gene has CDR1 WNHNN and CDR2 SYGVQD (reference sequence). V was trimmed by 10 bases and J by 1 base, leaving 23 bases between them. The CDR3 runs 17 residues. The DNA of the CDR3 is TGCGCCAACCAACCGGGACGGGAAGACGAATCTGGAAACACCATATATTTT. This sequence encodes CANQPGREDESGNTIYF.

The chain carries TRBV13 and TRBJ2-3; 8 bases fit TRBD2. The germline V gene encodes CDR1 PRHDT and CDR2 FYEKMQ (reference sequence). The CDR3 runs to 16 residues. Trimming cost V 2 bases and J 1 base; bases outside gene matches: 5. In nucleotides, the CDR3 is TGTGCCAGCAGCTTACCTTGCGGGGGGCGCACAGATACGCAGTATTTT. Translating it yields CASSLPCGGRTDTQYF.

To note about this clonotype: Relative to the germline gene, one junction end is altered; a read error may explain this. This sequence joins TRBV5-1 and TRBJ2-7; no clear D gene. This CDR3 is built from 15 residues. In germline, CDR1 is SGHRS, CDR2 YFSETQ. CDR3 in amino acids: CASSLAPLNSYDQYF. The CDR3 bases are TGCGCCAGTAGCTTGGCCCCACTGAACTCCTACGATCAGTACTTC. Using reference TRBV5-1 and TRBJ2-7 for the parts outside the CDR3, the full variable domain is KAGVTQTPRYLIKTRGQQVTLSCSPISGHRSVSWYQQTPGQGLQFLFEYFSETQRNKGNFPGRFSGRQFSNSRSEMNVSTLELGDSALYLCASSLAPLNSYDQYFGPGTRLTVT.

The V gene is TRBV27, the J gene TRBJ1-1, with no clear D. The V gene lost 2 bases and the J gene lost 7 bases, with 11 bases spanning the gap. There are 13 residues in the CDR3. The V gene's germline CDR1 is MNHEY and CDR2 SMNVEV (reference sequence). The CDR3 bases are TGTGCCAGCAGTTTACTTGGGCGGGATGAAGCTTTCTTT. It codes for CASSLLGRDEAFF.

About this clonotype: A much larger clone differs from this one at a single base, so this may be a read error. The chain has TRBV4-1 and TRBJ1-5; possible D gene TRBD1, 5 bases. In germline, CDR1 is MGHRA, CDR2 YSYEKL. There are 15 residues in the CDR3. CDR3 sequence (DNA): TGCGCCAGCGGCCATAGCGGGGGGGTCAGTCAGCCCCAGCATTTT. Protein: CASGHSGGVSQPQHF.

About this clonotype itself: Being one base from a much bigger clone, this may be a read error. The DNA for the CDR3 is TGTGCCAGCACTCCGCGACGGGGGCGCAATCAGCCCCGGCATTTT. Protein sequence: CASTPRRGRNQPRHF. The V call is TRBV6-1, the J call TRBJ1-5; possible D gene TRBD1, 6 bases. The CDR3 spans 15 residues. Germline V gene lookup returns CDR1 MNHNS and CDR2 SASEGT.

This clonotype came up many times. The chain employs TRBV11-1 and TRBJ2-2, with D possibly TRBD1 on 5 matching bases. The germline V gene encodes CDR1 SGHAT and CDR2 FQDESV (reference sequence). V lost 3 bases to trimming and J lost 1 base, with 12 bases between them. This CDR3 contains 16 residues. The CDR3 region is CASSFSATGNTGELFF. CDR3 bases: TGTGCCAGCAGCTTTTCGGCAACAGGGAACACCGGGGAGCTGTTTTTT.

This clonotype came up many times. This chain joins TRBV5-1 and TRBJ2-3; TRBD1 is a possible D gene (6 bases). This CDR3 has 15 amino acids. Germline lookup yields CDR1 SGHRS and CDR2 YFSETQ. Trimming took off 3 bases at V and 2 bases at J, with 13 bases between the two ends. CDR3 residues: CASSSRDIPTDTQYF. The CDR3, as DNA: TGCGCCAGCAGCTCCCGGGACATTCCCACAGATACGCAGTATTTT.

This clonotype occurred once. The chain links TRBV7-2 to TRBJ2-5; 9 nucleotides match TRBD1. V lost 3 bases to trimming and J lost 5 bases; unmatched junction nucleotides: 7. The CDR3 loop spans 15 amino acids. Germline V CDR1 and CDR2: SGHTA, FQGNSA. DNA for the CDR3: TGTGCCAGCAGCTTGGGGACAGGGAAATGGGAGACCCAGTACTTC. It translates to CASSLGTGKWETQYF.

On this clonotype: This may be a read error: a much more frequent sequence differs by one nucleotide. This chain uses TRBV27 with TRBJ1-5, with D perhaps TRBD1 (5 bases). The CDR3 has 14 residues. V lost 8 bases and J 3 bases, leaving 14 bases between the germline ends. Germline loops: CDR1 MNHEY, CDR2 SMNVEV (reference sequence). The CDR3 bases are TGTGCCAGCGGGGGAATGGAACTCAATCAGCCCCAGCATTTT. Protein sequence: CASGGMELNQPQHF.